Given below is one TCR beta chain in context. This clone was detected only once. This receptor's antigen is unknown. There are no base qualities to consult, and no much larger clone falls within one base. Per the germline V gene (reference sequence), MNHEY is the CDR1 and SMNVEV is the CDR2. V and J lose 1 base and 2 bases, and a span of 17 bases separates them. From its cysteine to its phenylalanine, the CDR3 spans 18 amino acids. The kept DNA is CDR3 alone, 54 bases in frame from the first base. In Seattle, one collaborating source enrolled patients while the infection was active and tracked those patients longitudinally over the course of disease. Each collaborating institution followed its own protocols to collect whole blood in K2EDTA tubes. Collaborator samples were shipped for TCRbeta analysis as frozen whole blood, isolated PBMCs, or DNA extracted from either sample type. The data derive from a study of blood T cell repertoires in COVID-19 (dated by TCRdb to 2020 to 2021). With regard to the full study: Samples from collaborators originated in the United States, Italy and Spain and spanned both the acute and convalescent phases of COVID-19. Where HLA class I and class II types were available, the types were taken from metadata supplied by the sample provider, not from assay-based typing. The repertoires were released in a freely available public database intended as a resource for research on the immune response to SARS-CoV-2. The material from the prospective study consisted of cDNA or gDNA derived from T cells, B-cell-depleted T cells, or PBMCs. Subjects who had been exposed to COVID-19, were actively infected with it, or had recovered from it provided the deeply sampled blood TCRbeta repertoires that made up the dataset. Sample metadata almost always included a de-identified subject ID, COVID-19 status, age in years and sex. The samples were drawn from two sources: the first 160 participants of the ongoing ImmuneRACE study, and 1,000 to 1,500 subjects contributed by 6 global collaborators. The investigation overall reported the following: The quantity of clinical and demographic metadata differed by source and by participant and was supplied without curation.

TCRbeta CDR3 regions were amplified from genomic DNA using the immunoSEQ Assay, a bias-controlled multiplex PCR. In the paper's pipeline: The number of nucleated cells in each sample was estimated from the amplification of reference gene primers within the assay. To quantify the absolute abundance of each unique TCRbeta CDR3 rearrangement, sequence reads were collapsed and filtered. For each sample, productive Simpson clonality was calculated as the square root of Simpson's diversity index over productive rearrangements. Drawn from immuneACCESS, this table holds only the in-frame rearrangements with V and J called that TCRdb kept. Clones are partly lost; checked studies trace under half to an unresolved V gene and leave the rest unexplained. V, J and clone size are those of that table, while D and trimming were read from the DNA. The sample contains about 31,000 clones, roughly 88% of them found a single time. Roughly 8.2% of the sample is held by the ten biggest clonotypes.

This TCR derives from a man in his 60s with COVID-19, enrolled during active disease. The chain couples TRBV27 to TRBJ2-2, with TRBD2 tentatively as D gene (5 bases match). The sample taken for sequencing was peripheral blood. The nucleotide sequence reads as follows: TGTGCCAGCAGTTTATTGGGCGGGCCGACCCGAAACACCGGGGAGCTGTTTTTT. It codes for CASSLLGGPTRNTGELFF.